The sample holds many counts of the clone carrying this T cell receptor beta chain. Its antigen remains unidentified. These data are taken from a study of regulatory T cells in long-lasting Graves disease. Study results and limitations: TRBV28, TRBJ1-2 and TRBJ2-5 emerged as the favored segments in persistent disease. Thyroid tissue was not studied; only peripheral blood was.

V was cut by 4 bases and J by 4 bases, with 13 bases left in between. Germline V gene data show CDR1 as SEHNR and CDR2 as FQNEAQ (reference sequence). This CDR3 spans 14 amino acids. CDR3-region Arm-PCR and iRepertoire HTBI primers produced the TCR beta libraries. TCRdb re-derived calls from the multiplex PCR reads in MiXCR, one entry per CDR3 protein. The sample has roughly 500,000 distinct CDR3 sequences, about 22% seen once. The time point here: persistent/refractory GD, antithyroid drugs over 5 years with positive TRAb. TCR sequences were obtained from RNA taken from PBMCs. The sample here was peripheral blood mononuclear cells (PBMCs), taken when the disease was refractory, from a patient treated with antithyroid drugs. The rearrangement links TRBV7-9 to TRBJ1-2; D may be TRBD1 (6 bases). This clonotype was sampled from a female donor with Graves disease. CDR3 loop: CASSSEQGTYGYTF. The CDR3 nucleotides are TGTGCCAGCAGCTCCGAACAGGGTACCTATGGCTACACCTTC.